The clone carrying this T cell receptor (beta chain) was counted many times. Its antigen is unknown. Germline V lookup: CDR1 LNHDA, CDR2 SQIVND (reference sequence). Trimming cost V 4 bases and J 7 bases, with 16 bases left between them. There are 15 residues in the CDR3. The record originates from a study of T cells after yellow fever vaccination. By 5'RACE template switching, TCR cDNA was produced, with a universal primer site and UMIs added in the process. TCRdb re-derived calls from the 5' RACE reads in MiXCR, one entry per CDR3 protein. This sample has 120,000 or so distinct CDR3 sequences, with approximately 7.1% found just once. The study, taken as a whole, reports: The secondary response was weaker but peaked faster, day 5 versus 15. Only a small proportion of the clonotypes turned up in both the CD4 and the CD8 compartments, likely arising from convergent recombination.

The sequencing here drew on CD4+ T cells sorted from PBMCs, taken about 49 days after the first yellow fever vaccination. The TCR comes from a man aged 18 to 35 who received the YFV17D yellow fever vaccine. V is TRBV19 and J is TRBJ1-4, with a weak D call TRBD1 (6 bases). CDR3 loop: CASSTWTVWSEKLFF. DNA of the CDR3: TGTGCCAGTAGTACTTGGACAGTCTGGAGTGAAAAACTGTTTTTT.